One and the same sample provided the 26 T cell receptor beta chains below, sequenced in a study of cytomegalovirus exposure and HLA in healthy donors. With 60 Vbeta and 13 Jbeta primers, the PCR was carried out. Data came from immunoSEQ multiplex PCR; TCRdb stores just in-frame clones and leaves some out. In the table there are roughly 60,000 clones, 70% to 80% of which are singletons. The source material was PBMCs. The source is a woman aged 60 to 75 in good health and CMV-seropositive.

V and J are TRBV10-3 and TRBJ1-4; TRBD1 matches at 8 bases. The CDR3 length is 15 residues. CDR1 ENHRY and CDR2 SYGVKD come from the germline V gene. V trimming: 6 bases; J trimming: 5 bases; junction bases outside the gene matches: 8. CDR3 sequence (DNA): TGTGCCATCAGCTCCCCAACAGGGGGGAATGAAAAACTGTTTTTT. Translating it yields CAISSPTGGNEKLFF.

The chain combines TRBV27 with TRBJ1-2, with 7 bases fitting TRBD1. The junction had 7 bases not matched to a gene; V was cut back by 2 bases and J by 4 bases. CDR1 and CDR2 (germline): MNHEY, SMNVEV (reference sequence). The CDR3 totals 15 residues. CDR3 in amino acids: CASSLRSGTVYGYTF. In DNA, the CDR3 is TGTGCCAGCAGTTTAAGATCCGGGACAGTCTATGGCTACACCTTC.

The chain links TRBV27 to TRBJ2-3; TRBD1 matches 9 bases. V was clipped by 3 bases and J by 2 bases; unmatched bases: 3. The CDR3 has 15 amino acids. Germline V lookup: CDR1 MNHEY, CDR2 SMNVEV (reference sequence). The DNA of the CDR3 is TGTGCCAGCAGTTTCGACAGGGGGGTCACAGATACGCAGTATTTT. Its protein is CASSFDRGVTDTQYF.

The chain uses TRBV7-6 and TRBJ1-1; 7 nucleotides align to TRBD1. The CDR3 runs to 14 residues. The V gene's germline CDR1 is SGHVS and CDR2 FNYEAQ. The V segment lost 6 bases and the J segment 0 bases; nucleotides outside the gene matches: 4. The CDR3 is CASRSGGLNTEAFF. The DNA of the CDR3 is TGTGCCAGCAGATCAGGGGGTTTGAACACTGAAGCTTTCTTT.

The sample holds a few counts of this clone. This rearrangement joins TRBV25-1 to TRBJ1-4, with 7 bases identical to TRBD1. This CDR3 is built from 14 residues. The trim removed 6 bases at V and 8 bases at J, leaving 9 bases unmatched. The germline V gene has CDR1 MGHDK and CDR2 SYGVNS. The chain's CDR3 is CASSAGGGVEKLFF. As DNA, the CDR3 is TGTGCCAGCAGCGCAGGGGGTGGGGTAGAAAAACTGTTTTTT. The complete variable domain, with remaining parts taken from reference TRBV25-1 and TRBJ1-4, reads EADIYQTPRYLVIGTGKKITLECSQTMGHDKMYWYQQDPGMELHLIHYSYGVNSTEKGDLSSESTVSRIRTEHFPLTLESARPSHTSQYLCASSAGGGVEKLFFGSGTQLSVL.

The chain is built from TRBV5-1 and TRBJ1-5; D ambiguous. CDR3 length equals 13 residues. Germline CDR1 reads SGHRS; CDR2 reads YFSETQ. Between the trimmed V and J ends, which lost 4 bases and 6 bases, there was a span of 11 bases. CDR3 nucleotides: TGCGCCAGCAGCCGAGCGGAGGGTCAGCCCCAGCATTTT. Translated, it gives CASSRAEGQPQHF.

This chain uses TRBV4-3 with TRBJ2-3, with 10 bases aligning to TRBD2. CDR3 length: 15 amino acids. Germline CDR1 and CDR2: LGHNA and YSLEER. V shed 1 base and J 6 bases; nucleotides not matched to a gene: 4. The CDR3 bases are TGCGCCAGCAGCCAAGGGGGACTAGCGTATGATACGCAGTATTTT. Protein product: CASSQGGLAYDTQYF.

This clone came up a few times. The gene calls are TRBV27 and TRBJ1-2; tentatively, D is TRBD1 (5 bases). Trimming pared 8 bases from V and 10 bases from J, leaving 20 bases between. This CDR3 is built from 13 residues. Germline assignment: CDR1 MNHEY and CDR2 SMNVEV (reference sequence). The CDR3 bases are TGTGCCAGCTCCCGGGCCGGGGGGGAGGTCTACACCTTC. Its protein product is CASSRAGGEVYTF.

The gene calls are TRBV5-1 and TRBJ1-2; D is unresolved. Germline values: CDR1 SGHRS, CDR2 YFSETQ. Trimming pared 0 bases from V and 4 bases from J, leaving 13 bases between. The CDR3 has 15 residues. The DNA for the CDR3 is TGCGCCAGCAGCTTGGATGTGGGTAGCCCCTATGGCTACACCTTC. Residues: CASSLDVGSPYGYTF.

The V call is TRBV18, the J call TRBJ2-5; 8 nucleotides match TRBD2. The V gene's germline CDR1 is KGHSH and CDR2 LQKENI. The V gene end was trimmed by 5 bases and the J gene end by 5 bases; junction bases not matched to a gene: 7. The CDR3 is 14 amino acids. CDR3 sequence: CASSIGLAGETQYF. DNA of the CDR3: TGTGCCAGCTCAATTGGACTAGCCGGCGAGACCCAGTACTTC.

The DNA of the CDR3 is TGTGCCAGCAGCCCCCGGGGGGGGCCCTACGAGCAGTACTTC. It is translated as CASSPRGGPYEQYF. The rearrangement links TRBV9 to TRBJ2-7, with TRBD2 identical over 8 bases. Germline V gene lookup returns CDR1 SGDLS and CDR2 YYNGEE. The length of the CDR3 is 14 residues. After removal of 4 bases from V and 2 bases from J, the junction contained 5 bases not matched to a gene.

The J gene is TRBJ1-6, the V gene TRBV25-1, with D unclear. The CDR3 consists of 16 residues. Between the trimmed V and J ends, which lost 0 bases and 0 bases, there was a span of 6 bases. The V gene's germline CDR1 is MGHDK and CDR2 SYGVNS. The DNA for the CDR3 is TGTGCCAGCAGTGAATATGAGGACTCCTATAATTCACCCCTCCACTTT. Translated: CASSEYEDSYNSPLHF.

By share, this clone ranks as medium-sized. This chain connects TRBV10-1 to TRBJ2-5, with D possibly being TRBD2 (5 bases). The CDR3 covers 11 residues. Germline CDR1 WNHNN, CDR2 SYGVQD (reference sequence). Trimming took 4 bases from V and 5 from J, leaving 5 bases between them. As DNA, the CDR3 is TGCGCCAGCAGTGCGGGGGAGACCCAGTACTTC. Translated, it gives CASSAGETQYF.

The rearrangement uses TRBV7-2 and TRBJ1-5; D is perhaps TRBD1 (5 bases). Trimming cost V 4 bases and J 6 bases, with 16 bases left between them. Germline V lookup: CDR1 SGHTA, CDR2 FQGNSA. The CDR3 covers 15 residues. For the CDR3, the DNA is TGTGCCAGCAGCTCACTTGTGGGGGAGGGTCAGCCCCAGCATTTT. This sequence encodes CASSSLVGEGQPQHF.

J is TRBJ2-7 and V is TRBV2, with 12 bases aligning to TRBD2. The DNA matches TRBJ2-1 better at its end, which makes the J call doubtful. CDR1 SNHLY and CDR2 FYNNEI come from the germline V gene. This CDR3 spans 15 amino acids. CDR3 loop: CASSEGLAGYNEQFF. The CDR3 region has the DNA TGTGCCAGCAGCGAGGGACTAGCGGGCTACAATGAGCAGTTCTTC.

The chain carries TRBV6-1 and TRBJ2-7; D remains ambiguous. The CDR3 sequence is 14 residues long. With 0 bases removed from V and 6 bases from J, the gap between germline ends came to 12 bases. The germline gives CDR1 MNHNS, CDR2 SASEGT. The DNA for the CDR3 is TGTGCCAGCAGTGAAGCCGTATGGTCGGGCGAGCAGTACTTC. Amino acid sequence: CASSEAVWSGEQYF.

CDR3 bases: TGTGCCAGCAGCCCGGGACAGGGTGGAGAGCAGTACTTC. Translating gives CASSPGQGGEQYF. V usage is TRBV7-3 and J usage is TRBJ2-5, with TRBD1 identical over 9 bases. CDR3 size: 13 residues. V was clipped by 5 bases and J by 11 bases; unmatched bases: 9. The V gene's germline CDR1 is SGHTA and CDR2 FQGTGA.

This clone was found a few times. This chain joins TRBV19 and TRBJ1-3; no firm D call. Trimming shortened V by 5 bases and J by 0 bases, and 11 bases separated the two germline ends. Germline V gene data show CDR1 as LNHDA and CDR2 as SQIVND (reference sequence). This CDR3 has 15 residues. The CDR3 spells CASSSRLHSGNTIYF. The CDR3 DNA follows: TGTGCCAGTAGTTCAAGACTGCACTCTGGAAACACCATATATTTT.

The chain links TRBV11-2 to TRBJ2-7; the match to TRBD1 covers 9 bases. J gave up 1 base and V 4 bases, and 5 bases lay outside the gene matches. CDR1 is SGHAT and CDR2 is FQNNGV in the germline V gene. The CDR3 is made up of 15 amino acids. The CDR3 loop reads CASSSYRGRSYEQYF. The DNA of the CDR3 is TGTGCCAGCAGCTCGTACAGGGGGCGATCCTACGAGCAGTACTTC.

The rearrangement joins TRBV5-1 to TRBJ2-2; 13 nucleotides match TRBD2. CDR3 length: 16 amino acids. The V and J ends lost 5 bases and 1 base, in that order; junction bases with no gene match: 2. Looked up from germline, CDR1 is SGHRS and CDR2 is YFSETQ. CDR3 loop: CASRRTSGGNTGELFF. The CDR3, as DNA: TGCGCCAGCAGACGGACTAGCGGGGGGAACACCGGGGAGCTGTTTTTT.

The chain joins TRBV27 to TRBJ1-5; D is perhaps TRBD1 (5 bases). Germline lookup yields CDR1 MNHEY and CDR2 SMNVEV (reference sequence). The CDR3 totals 13 residues. Trimming left V 3 bases short and J 15 bases short, with 18 bases between. The DNA for the CDR3 is TGTGCCAGCAGTTTTACCCAGGGATCGACCCCGCATTTT. Encoded protein: CASSFTQGSTPHF.

This clone was seen only once. V and J are TRBV4-3 and TRBJ1-3; no clear D. The CDR3 is made up of 16 amino acids. Germline values: CDR1 LGHNA, CDR2 YSLEER. Trimming removed 1 base from V and 1 base from J, with 11 bases in between. The CDR3 reads CASSQVGGRSGNTIYF. CDR3 bases: TGCGCCAGCAGCCAAGTGGGAGGGAGGTCTGGAAACACCATATATTTT.

J is TRBJ1-6 and V is TRBV5-8; TRBD1 aligns across 10 bases. Germline CDR1 reads SGHTS; CDR2 reads YDEGEE. V lost 4 bases to trimming and J lost 9 bases; unmatched junction nucleotides: 4. This CDR3 comprises 14 residues. CDR3 nucleotides: TGTGCCAGCAGCATCGGACAGGGGGGTTCACCCCTCCACTTT. Encoded protein: CASSIGQGGSPLHF.

The chain has TRBV19 and TRBJ2-1, with TRBD1 as a possible D gene (6 bases). The CDR3 is 16 residues long. V dropped 2 bases and J dropped 3 bases, with 14 bases sitting between them. The germline CDR1 and CDR2 sequences are LNHDA and SQIVND (reference sequence). CDR3 region: CASSILPAGVYNEQFF. The CDR3 coding sequence is TGTGCCAGTAGTATACTCCCGGCAGGGGTCTACAATGAGCAGTTCTTC.

V gene TRBV6-1 combines with J gene TRBJ2-1, with 15 bases matching TRBD2. The V and J ends lost 11 bases and 2 bases, in that order; junction bases with no gene match: 4. The germline V gene has CDR1 MNHNS and CDR2 SASEGT. This CDR3 spans 15 amino acids. CDR3 amino acids: CAGRTSGGAYNEQFF. CDR3 bases: TGTGCCGGACGGACTAGCGGGGGGGCCTACAATGAGCAGTTCTTC.

This clone was seen a few times. CDR3 bases: TGTGCCAGCAGTAAATTCAGGGGGGCGAAGTTAACTAATGAAAAACTGTTTTTT. Protein product: CASSKFRGAKLTNEKLFF. V usage is TRBV2 and J usage is TRBJ1-4; TRBD1 matches at 7 bases. The CDR3 has 18 amino acids. V was pared by 5 bases and J by 1 base, with 13 bases of the junction left unmatched. In germline, CDR1 is SNHLY, CDR2 FYNNEI.